The rows below give T cell receptor beta chains drawn from one sample of a study of T cells expressing NK-cell markers. TCRdb re-called the 5' RACE reads; one entry per CDR3 protein, DNA not given. Recorded here are 150,000 or so distinct CDR3 sequences; the top ten clones represent 37%. Sequenced: blood T cells: a sorted CD56 or NKG2C T cell subset, CD4+ or CD8+ T cells, or bulk PBMC T cells (not recorded which). The receptors here all came from a woman between 45 and 60 years old in good health. CDR3s include the opening cysteine and the closing phenylalanine or tryptophan. Each record gives: CDR3 protein, V gene, J gene, CDR3 length.

CDR3 protein: CASNGGSNTEAFF
V gene: TRBV12-3/TRBV12-4
J gene: TRBJ1-1
CDR3 length: 13

CDR3 protein: CASSYEGLAGGYNEQFF
V gene: TRBV6-5
J gene: TRBJ2-1
CDR3 length: 17

CDR3 protein: CAMGVDTGELFF
V gene: TRBV19
J gene: TRBJ2-2
CDR3 length: 12

CDR3 protein: CASSQDLAAETQYF
V gene: TRBV3-1
J gene: TRBJ2-5
CDR3 length: 14

CDR3 protein: CASSLTATNYGYTF
V gene: TRBV5-1
J gene: TRBJ1-2
CDR3 length: 14

CDR3 protein: CATSPGHLYNEQFF
V gene: TRBV24-1
J gene: TRBJ2-1
CDR3 length: 14

CDR3 protein: CASSSAVSSYNEQFF
V gene: TRBV7-6
J gene: TRBJ2-1
CDR3 length: 15

CDR3 protein: CASMGDSPRSYEQYF
V gene: TRBV2
J gene: TRBJ2-7
CDR3 length: 15

CDR3 protein: CSAGTTKDTEAFF
V gene: TRBV29-1
J gene: TRBJ1-1
CDR3 length: 13

CDR3 protein: CASRLQTPNKYNEQFF
V gene: TRBV6-5
J gene: TRBJ2-1
CDR3 length: 16

CDR3 protein: CASSSPGQGFYEQYF
V gene: TRBV14
J gene: TRBJ2-7
CDR3 length: 15

CDR3 protein: CSGGGLESYEQYF
V gene: TRBV20-1
J gene: TRBJ2-7
CDR3 length: 13

CDR3 protein: CASSQAISKGNTIYF
V gene: TRBV4-1
J gene: TRBJ1-3
CDR3 length: 15

CDR3 protein: CASSLSGDEQYF
V gene: TRBV4-1
J gene: TRBJ2-7
CDR3 length: 12

CDR3 protein: CASSSDWGVTEAFF
V gene: TRBV6-6
J gene: TRBJ1-1
CDR3 length: 14

CDR3 protein: CASSLAAANYGYTF
V gene: TRBV7-8
J gene: TRBJ1-2
CDR3 length: 14

CDR3 protein: CASSQAARGPYGYTF
V gene: TRBV4-1
J gene: TRBJ1-2
CDR3 length: 15

CDR3 protein: CASSLIGIYTGELFF
V gene: TRBV14
J gene: TRBJ2-2
CDR3 length: 15

CDR3 protein: CASSGQRESNEQFF
V gene: TRBV13
J gene: TRBJ2-1
CDR3 length: 14

CDR3 protein: CASTYRGLTNVLTF
V gene: TRBV19
J gene: TRBJ2-6
CDR3 length: 14

CDR3 protein: CASSFRTESYEQYF
V gene: TRBV5-5
J gene: TRBJ2-7
CDR3 length: 14

CDR3 protein: CASSQLRYDYGYTF
V gene: TRBV7-9
J gene: TRBJ1-2
CDR3 length: 14

CDR3 protein: CATSRPEREGQHEQFF
V gene: TRBV15
J gene: TRBJ2-1
CDR3 length: 16

CDR3 protein: CASSTLTASTDTQYF
V gene: TRBV7-9
J gene: TRBJ2-3
CDR3 length: 15

CDR3 protein: CASSQGLGPVGYTF
V gene: TRBV3-1
J gene: TRBJ1-2
CDR3 length: 14

CDR3 protein: CASSLGAALSGANVLTF
V gene: TRBV7-9
J gene: TRBJ2-6
CDR3 length: 17

CDR3 protein: CASSLGTGQSLYEQYF
V gene: TRBV2
J gene: TRBJ2-7
CDR3 length: 16

CDR3 protein: CASSPLGGSPLHF
V gene: TRBV6-5
J gene: TRBJ1-6
CDR3 length: 13